The entry that follows covers one TCR beta chain sequence. The antigen is undetermined. The data were obtained in a study of early T cells in non-severe SARS-CoV-2 infection. Study findings and constraints: VDJdb matching favored anti-spike CD8 responses, missing private and CD4 specificities.

Tagging with unique molecular identifiers was applied to individual cDNA molecules. TCRdb re-called the 5' RACE reads through MiXCR, storing one row per CDR3 protein. This table has some 42,000 distinct CDR3 sequences, around 6.3% appearing once. The germline gives CDR1 LGHDT, CDR2 YNNKEL (reference sequence). This CDR3 contains 14 residues. The ends were cut back, 4 bases at V and 3 bases at J, with 13 bases in the middle. The receptor's source is an adult who was a healthcare worker with PCR-confirmed SARS-CoV-2 infection or an uninfected control (not recorded which). The chain is built from TRBV3-1 and TRBJ2-7, with a weak D call TRBD1 (6 bases). The input for sequencing was whole blood, taken at baseline. The chain's CDR3 is CASSLMTGNYEQYF. CDR3 coding DNA: TGTGCCAGCAGCCTCATGACAGGCAACTACGAGCAGTACTTC.